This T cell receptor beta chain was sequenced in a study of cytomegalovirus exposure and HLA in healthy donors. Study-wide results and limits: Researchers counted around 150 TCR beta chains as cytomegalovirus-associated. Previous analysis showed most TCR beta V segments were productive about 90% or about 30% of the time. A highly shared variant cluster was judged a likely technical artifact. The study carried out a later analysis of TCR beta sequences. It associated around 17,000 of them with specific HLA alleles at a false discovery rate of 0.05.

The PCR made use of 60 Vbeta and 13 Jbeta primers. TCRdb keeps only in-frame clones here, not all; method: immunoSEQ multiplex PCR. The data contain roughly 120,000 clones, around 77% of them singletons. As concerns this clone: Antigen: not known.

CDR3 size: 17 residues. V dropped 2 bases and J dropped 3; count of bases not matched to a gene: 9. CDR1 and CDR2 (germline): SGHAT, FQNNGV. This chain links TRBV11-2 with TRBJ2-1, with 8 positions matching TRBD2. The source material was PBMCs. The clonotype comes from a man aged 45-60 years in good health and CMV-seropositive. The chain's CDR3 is CASSLPLAGGHYNEQFF. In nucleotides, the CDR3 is TGTGCCAGCAGCTTACCTCTCGCGGGGGGCCACTACAATGAGCAGTTCTTC.